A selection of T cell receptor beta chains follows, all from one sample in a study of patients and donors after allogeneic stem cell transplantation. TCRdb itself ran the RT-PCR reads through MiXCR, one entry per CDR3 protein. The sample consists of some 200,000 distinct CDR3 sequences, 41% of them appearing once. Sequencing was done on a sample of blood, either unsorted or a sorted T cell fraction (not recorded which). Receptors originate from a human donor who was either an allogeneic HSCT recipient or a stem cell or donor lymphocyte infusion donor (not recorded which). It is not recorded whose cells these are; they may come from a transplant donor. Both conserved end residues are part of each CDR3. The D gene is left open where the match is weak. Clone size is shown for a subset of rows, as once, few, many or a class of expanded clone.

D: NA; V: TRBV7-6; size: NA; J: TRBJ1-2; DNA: TGTGCCAGCAGCTTGGGAGGGAGTCCCCCCTGGGGCTACACCTTC; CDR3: CASSLGGSPPWGYTF
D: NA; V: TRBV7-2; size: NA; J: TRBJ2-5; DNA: TGTGCCAGCAGCTCCAGCGTCACCCAGTACTTC; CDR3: CASSSSVTQYF
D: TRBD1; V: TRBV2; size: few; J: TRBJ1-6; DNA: TGTGCCAGCAGCGCCTGGACAGGGGTTAATTCACCCCTCCACTTT; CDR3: CASSAWTGVNSPLHF
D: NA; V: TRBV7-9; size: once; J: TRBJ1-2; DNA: TGTGCCAGCAGCTACGGGACGTCCTATGGCTACACCTTC; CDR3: CASSYGTSYGYTF
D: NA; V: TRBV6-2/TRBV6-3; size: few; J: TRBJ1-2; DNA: TGTGCCAGCAGTTACAGACAGGAGAACTATGGCTACACCTTC; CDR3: CASSYRQENYGYTF
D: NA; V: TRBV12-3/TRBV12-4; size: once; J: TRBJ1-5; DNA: TGTGCCAGCACCAAAGACGGGCATAGCAATCAGCCCCAGCATTTT; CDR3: CASTKDGHSNQPQHF
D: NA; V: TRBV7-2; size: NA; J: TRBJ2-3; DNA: TGTGCCAGCCGCAGAATCGGCACAGATACGCAGTATTTT; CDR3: CASRRIGTDTQYF
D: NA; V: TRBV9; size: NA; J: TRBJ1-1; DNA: TGTGCCAGCACCGCCCCACCAAACACTGAAGCTTTCTTT; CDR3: CASTAPPNTEAFF
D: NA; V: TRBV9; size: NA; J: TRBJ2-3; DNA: TGTGCCAGCAGCGTAGAAGGAGTGAGCACAGATACGCAGTATTTT; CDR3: CASSVEGVSTDTQYF
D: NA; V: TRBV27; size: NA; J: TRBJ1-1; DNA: TGTGCCAGCAGTTTAGGGGGGCCCTTCGAAGCTTTCTTT; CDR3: CASSLGGPFEAFF
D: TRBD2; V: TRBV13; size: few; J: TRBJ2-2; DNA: TGTGCCAGCAGCCTAGGACTAGCGGGATTGGACGGGGAGCTGTTTTTT; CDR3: CASSLGLAGLDGELFF
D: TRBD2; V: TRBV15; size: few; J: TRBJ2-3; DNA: TGTGCCACCAGCAGTGGGGGGACTAGCGGGGGCACAGATACGCAGTATTTT; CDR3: CATSSGGTSGGTDTQYF
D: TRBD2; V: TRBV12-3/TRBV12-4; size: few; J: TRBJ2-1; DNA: TGTGCCAGCAGTCCTGGACTAGGCGGCTCCTACAATGAGCAGTTCTTC; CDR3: CASSPGLGGSYNEQFF
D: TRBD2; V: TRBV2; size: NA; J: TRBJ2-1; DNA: TGTGCCAGCATGGGCTCCGATGAGGGAGGGGATGAGCAGTTCTTC; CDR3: CASMGSDEGGDEQFF
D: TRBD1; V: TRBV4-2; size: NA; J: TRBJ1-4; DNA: TGTGCCAGCAGCCATGATGTCCCGGGACAGGGCCCTGCAACTAATGAAAAACTGTTTTTT; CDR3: CASSHDVPGQGPATNEKLFF
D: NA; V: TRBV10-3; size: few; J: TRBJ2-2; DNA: TGTGCCATCAAGTTCACACCAACGAACACCGGGGAGCTGTTTTTT; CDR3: CAIKFTPTNTGELFF
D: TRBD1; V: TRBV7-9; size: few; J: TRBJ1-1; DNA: TGTGCCAGCAGCGCCCCGGGACAGGGGGATACTGAAGCTTTCTTT; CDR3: CASSAPGQGDTEAFF
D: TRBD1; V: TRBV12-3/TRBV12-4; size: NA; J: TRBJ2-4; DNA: TGTGCCAGCAGCCAAGACAGGGGTGGAAACATTCAGTACTTC; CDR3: CASSQDRGGNIQYF
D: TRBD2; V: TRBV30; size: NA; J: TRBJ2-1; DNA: TGTGCCTGGAGTCTCGGGGAGGGACTAGCGGCTTCCTACAATGAGCAGTTCTTC; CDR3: CAWSLGEGLAASYNEQFF
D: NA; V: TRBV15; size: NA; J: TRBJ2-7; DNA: TGTGCCACCAGCCCGCGACAAAGGTCTGACGAGCAGTACTTC; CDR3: CATSPRQRSDEQYF
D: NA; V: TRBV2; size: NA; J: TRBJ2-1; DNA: TGTGCCAGCAGTACCGACGACATCGTATTGGATGAGCAGTTCTTC; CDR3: CASSTDDIVLDEQFF
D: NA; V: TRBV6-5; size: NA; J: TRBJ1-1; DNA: TGTGCCAGCAGTGGGGACACAAACACTGAAGCTTTCTTT; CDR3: CASSGDTNTEAFF
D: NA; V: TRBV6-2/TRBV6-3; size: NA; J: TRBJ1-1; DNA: TGTGCCAGCAGTTACAAGTTCAGGGCGGACACTGAAGCTTTCTTT; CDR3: CASSYKFRADTEAFF
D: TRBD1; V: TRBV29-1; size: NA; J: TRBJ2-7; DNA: TGCAGCGTTGTGGGACAGGGCAACGGTGAGCAGTACTTC; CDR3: CSVVGQGNGEQYF
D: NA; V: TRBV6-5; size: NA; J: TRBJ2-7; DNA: TGTGCCAGCAGTTACGGAGACGAGGGTACTGGCTACGAGCAGTACTTC; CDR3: CASSYGDEGTGYEQYF
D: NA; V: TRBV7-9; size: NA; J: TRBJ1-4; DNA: TGTGCCAGCAGTCCTACCGGGGCATCTCTGTTTGTCGGCGAAAAACTGTTTTTT; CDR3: CASSPTGASLFVGEKLFF
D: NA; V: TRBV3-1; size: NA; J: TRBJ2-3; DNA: TGTGCCAGCAGCCAAGAAGGAGGGGGCCCAGATACGCAGTATTTT; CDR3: CASSQEGGGPDTQYF
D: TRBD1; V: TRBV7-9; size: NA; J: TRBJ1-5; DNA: TGTGCCAGCAGCTTAGGACAGGGGGACAATCAGCCCCAGCATTTT; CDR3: CASSLGQGDNQPQHF
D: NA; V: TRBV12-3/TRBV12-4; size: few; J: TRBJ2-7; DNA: TGTGCCAGCAGTTGGGGCAACTCCTACGAGCAGTACTTC; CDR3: CASSWGNSYEQYF
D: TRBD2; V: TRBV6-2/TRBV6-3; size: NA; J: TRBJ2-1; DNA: TGTGCCAGCAGGCAGCCTAGCGGGAGGTCCAATGAGCAGTTCTTC; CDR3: CASRQPSGRSNEQFF
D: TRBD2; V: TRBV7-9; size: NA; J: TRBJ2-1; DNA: TGTGCCAGCAGCTTAAGTCCAGCGGGAGTCCGAGGGAATGAGCAGTTCTTC; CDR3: CASSLSPAGVRGNEQFF
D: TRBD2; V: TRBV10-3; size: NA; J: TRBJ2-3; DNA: TGTGCCATCAGTGAAGGGACTAGCGCCGCAGATACGCAGTATTTT; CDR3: CAISEGTSAADTQYF
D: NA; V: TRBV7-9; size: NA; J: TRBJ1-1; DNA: TGTGCCAGCAGCTTAAGACAGGCTAACACTGAAGCTTTCTTT; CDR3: CASSLRQANTEAFF